This T cell receptor beta chain originates from a study of cytomegalovirus exposure and HLA in healthy donors. Study in general: In a previous analysis, some 120 million unique TCR beta sequences were found from 150 million to 200 million T cells. Overall study results and limits: Researchers left out some V segments, among them TRBV6-2 and TRBV6-3, as indistinguishable. Rarity marked most TCR sequences, yet some public TCRs occurred in many donors. There was a cluster of highly shared sequence variants that was likely a sequencing artifact.

The PCR employed 60 Vbeta primers together with 13 Jbeta primers. The method was immunoSEQ multiplex PCR; TCRdb's version includes in-frame clones alone and lacks a portion of them. The data contain over 120,000 clones, 77% of them seen just once; the ten biggest clones take up 3.5% to 5%. V was shortened by 1 base and J by 6 bases, with 14 bases between the two germline ends. The CDR3 sequence is 15 residues long. Germline CDR1 SGHTA, CDR2 FQGNSA. Comments on this clone: Its antigen is unidentified.

This chain connects TRBV7-2 to TRBJ2-3; the D gene is possibly TRBD1 (7 bases). This sequence originates from a male donor in good health and CMV-seronegative. The sequencing input was PBMCs. This CDR3 is CASSLGPGGLDTQYF. CDR3 nucleotide sequence: TGTGCCAGCAGCTTAGGTCCAGGGGGGCTTGATACGCAGTATTTT. Filled out from reference TRBV7-2 and TRBJ2-3, the complete variable domain reads GAGVSQSPSNKVTEKGKDVELRCDPISGHTALYWYRQSLGQGLEFLIYFQGNSAPDKSGLPSDRFSAERTGGSVSTLTIQRTQQEDSAVYLCASSLGPGGLDTQYFGPGTRLTVL.